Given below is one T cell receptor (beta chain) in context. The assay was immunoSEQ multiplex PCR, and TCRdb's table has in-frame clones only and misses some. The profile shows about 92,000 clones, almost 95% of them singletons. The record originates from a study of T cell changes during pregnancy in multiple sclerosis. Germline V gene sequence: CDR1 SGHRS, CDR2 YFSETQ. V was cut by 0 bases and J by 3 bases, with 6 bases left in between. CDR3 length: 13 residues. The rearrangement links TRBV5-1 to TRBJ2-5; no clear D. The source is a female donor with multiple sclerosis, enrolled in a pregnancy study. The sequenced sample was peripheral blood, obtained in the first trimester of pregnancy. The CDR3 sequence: CASSLGVKETQYF. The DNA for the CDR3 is TGCGCCAGCAGCTTGGGTGTAAAAGAGACCCAGTACTTC.